The 3 T cell receptor beta chains below come from one sample, sequenced in a study of shared clonotypes between healthy human individuals. Produced via immunoSEQ multiplex PCR; TCRdb's table is partial and in-frame only. The sample has 850,000 to 1,100,000 clones, 70% to 80% seen once. The sample taken for sequencing was memory CD4+ T cells from PBMCs. As for subset: CD45RA-negative fraction. The receptor set was obtained from a man aged 18-30 years in good health. Some clones in this sample may be carry-over from other donors' samples.

This chain uses TRBV20-1 with TRBJ2-7; no reliable D call. The germline V gene encodes CDR1 DFQATT and CDR2 SNEGSKA (reference sequence). The CDR3 runs 11 residues. The V gene lost 3 bases and the J gene lost 5 bases, with 8 bases spanning the gap. CDR3 nucleotides: TGCAGTGCTAGCAAGATAAACGAGCAGTACTTC. Residues: CSASKINEQYF.

The V gene is TRBV4-2, the J gene TRBJ1-4, with TRBD1 matching over 8 bases. The germline CDR1 and CDR2 sequences are LGHNA and YNFKEQ. The trim removed 0 bases at V and 10 bases at J, leaving 13 bases unmatched. The CDR3 is 17 residues long. The CDR3 is CASSQEAPGGTGGKLFF. The CDR3 DNA sequence: TGTGCCAGCAGCCAAGAAGCCCCGGGTGGGACAGGCGGAAAACTGTTTTTT.

The genes are TRBV5-6 and TRBJ2-3; D is undetermined. This CDR3 region has 15 residues. Trimming took off 0 bases at V and 6 bases at J, with 14 bases between the two ends. Looked up from germline, CDR1 is SGHDT and CDR2 is YYEEEE. The chain's CDR3 is CASSLAGPRWDTQYF. The CDR3 DNA reads TGTGCCAGCAGCTTGGCGGGCCCCCGTTGGGATACGCAGTATTTT.